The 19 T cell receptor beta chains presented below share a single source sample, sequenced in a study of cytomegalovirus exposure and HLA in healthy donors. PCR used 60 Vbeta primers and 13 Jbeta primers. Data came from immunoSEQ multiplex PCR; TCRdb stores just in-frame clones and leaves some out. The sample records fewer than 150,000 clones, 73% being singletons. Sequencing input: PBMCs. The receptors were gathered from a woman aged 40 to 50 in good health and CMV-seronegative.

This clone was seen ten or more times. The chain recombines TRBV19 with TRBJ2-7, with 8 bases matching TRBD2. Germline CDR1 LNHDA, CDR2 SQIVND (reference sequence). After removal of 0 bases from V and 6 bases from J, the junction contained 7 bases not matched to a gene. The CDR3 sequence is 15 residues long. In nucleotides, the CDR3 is TGTGCCAGTAGTATAGATGGGACTAGTTACGCCGAGCAGTACTTC. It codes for CASSIDGTSYAEQYF.

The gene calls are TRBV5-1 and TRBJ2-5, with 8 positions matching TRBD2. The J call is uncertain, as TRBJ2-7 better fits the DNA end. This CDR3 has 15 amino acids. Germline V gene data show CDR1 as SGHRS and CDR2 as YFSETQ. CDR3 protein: CASSPGGVMSYEQYF. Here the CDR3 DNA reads TGCGCCAGCAGCCCGGGGGGGGTTATGTCCTACGAGCAGTACTTC.

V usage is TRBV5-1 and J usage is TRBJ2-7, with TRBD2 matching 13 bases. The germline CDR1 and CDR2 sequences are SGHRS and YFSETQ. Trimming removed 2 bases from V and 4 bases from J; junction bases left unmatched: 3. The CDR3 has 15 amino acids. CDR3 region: CASSLGTSGTYEQYF. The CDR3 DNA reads TGCGCCAGCAGCTTAGGGACTAGCGGGACTTACGAGCAGTACTTC.

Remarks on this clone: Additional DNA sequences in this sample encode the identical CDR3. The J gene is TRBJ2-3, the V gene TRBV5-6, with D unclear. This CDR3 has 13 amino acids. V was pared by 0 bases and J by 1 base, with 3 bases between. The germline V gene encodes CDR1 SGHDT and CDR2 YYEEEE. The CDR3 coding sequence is TGTGCCAGCAGCTTGGCCGGCACAGATACGCAGTATTTT. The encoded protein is CASSLAGTDTQYF.

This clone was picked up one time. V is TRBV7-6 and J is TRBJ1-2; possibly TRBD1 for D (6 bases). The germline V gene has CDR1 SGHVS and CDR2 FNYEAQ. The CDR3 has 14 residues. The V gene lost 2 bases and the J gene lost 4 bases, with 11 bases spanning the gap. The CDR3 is CASSLNMDSYGYTF. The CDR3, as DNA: TGTGCCAGCAGCTTAAATATGGACAGCTATGGCTACACCTTC. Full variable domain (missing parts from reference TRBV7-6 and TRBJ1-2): GAGVSQSPRYKVTKRGQDVALRCDPISGHVSLYWYRQALGQGPEFLTYFNYEAQQDKSGLPNDRFSAERPEGSISTLTIQRTEQRDSAMYRCASSLNMDSYGYTFGSGTRLTVV.

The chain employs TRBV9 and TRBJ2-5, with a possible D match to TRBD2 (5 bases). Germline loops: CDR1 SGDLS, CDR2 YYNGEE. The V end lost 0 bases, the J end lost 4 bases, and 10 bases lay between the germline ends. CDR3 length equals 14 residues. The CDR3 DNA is TGTGCCAGCAGCGTAGCTTCTAGCCCAGAGACCCAGTACTTC. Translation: CASSVASSPETQYF.

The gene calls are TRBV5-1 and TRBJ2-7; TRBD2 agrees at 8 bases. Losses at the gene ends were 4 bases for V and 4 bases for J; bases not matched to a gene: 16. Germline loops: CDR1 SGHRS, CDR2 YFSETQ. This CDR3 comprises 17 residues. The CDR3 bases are TGCGCCAGCAGCCCAACCCAGGCTAGCGGGTACACTTACGAGCAGTACTTC. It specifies CASSPTQASGYTYEQYF.

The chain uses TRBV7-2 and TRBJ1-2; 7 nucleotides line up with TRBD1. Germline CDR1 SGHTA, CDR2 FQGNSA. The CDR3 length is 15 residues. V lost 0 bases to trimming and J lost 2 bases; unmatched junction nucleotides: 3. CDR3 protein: CASSLAEGANYGYTF. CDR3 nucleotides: TGTGCCAGCAGCTTAGCCGAGGGGGCGAACTATGGCTACACCTTC.

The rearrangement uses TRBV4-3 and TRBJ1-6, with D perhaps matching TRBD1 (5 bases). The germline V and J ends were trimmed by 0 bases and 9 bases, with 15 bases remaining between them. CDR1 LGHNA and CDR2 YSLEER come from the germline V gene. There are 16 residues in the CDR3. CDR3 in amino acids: CASSQDRAPQGSPLHF. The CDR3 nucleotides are TGCGCCAGCAGCCAAGACAGGGCCCCTCAGGGTTCACCCCTCCACTTT.

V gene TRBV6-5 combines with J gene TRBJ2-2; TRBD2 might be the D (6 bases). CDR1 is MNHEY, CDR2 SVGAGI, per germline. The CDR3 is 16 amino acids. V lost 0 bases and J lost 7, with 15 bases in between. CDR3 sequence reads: CASSYSAGFGIGELFF. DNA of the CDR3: TGTGCCAGCAGTTACTCTGCGGGGTTCGGTATCGGGGAGCTGTTTTTT.

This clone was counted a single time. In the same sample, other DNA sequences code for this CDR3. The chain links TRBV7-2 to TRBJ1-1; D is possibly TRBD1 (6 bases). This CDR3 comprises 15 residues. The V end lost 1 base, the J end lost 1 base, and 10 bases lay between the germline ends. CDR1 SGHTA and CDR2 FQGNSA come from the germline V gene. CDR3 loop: CASSLGDRRNTEAFF. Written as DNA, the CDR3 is TGTGCCAGCAGCTTAGGTGACAGGAGGAACACTGAAGCTTTCTTT. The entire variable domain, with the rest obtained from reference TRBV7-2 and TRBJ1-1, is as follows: GAGVSQSPSNKVTEKGKDVELRCDPISGHTALYWYRQSLGQGLEFLIYFQGNSAPDKSGLPSDRFSAERTGGSVSTLTIQRTQQEDSAVYLCASSLGDRRNTEAFFGQGTRLTVV.

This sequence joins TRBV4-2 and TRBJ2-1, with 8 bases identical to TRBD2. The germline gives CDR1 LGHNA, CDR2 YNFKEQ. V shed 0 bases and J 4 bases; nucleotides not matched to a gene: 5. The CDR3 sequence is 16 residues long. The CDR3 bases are TGTGCCAGCAGCCAAGATCCGGGGGGGGAATACAATGAGCAGTTCTTC. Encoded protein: CASSQDPGGEYNEQFF.

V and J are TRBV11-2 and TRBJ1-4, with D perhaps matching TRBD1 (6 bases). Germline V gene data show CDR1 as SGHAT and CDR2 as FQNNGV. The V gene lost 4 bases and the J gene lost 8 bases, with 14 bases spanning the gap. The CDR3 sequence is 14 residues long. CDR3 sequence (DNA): TGTGCCAGCAGCTCCAGTAATAGGGGGGAAAAACTGTTTTTT. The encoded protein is CASSSSNRGEKLFF.

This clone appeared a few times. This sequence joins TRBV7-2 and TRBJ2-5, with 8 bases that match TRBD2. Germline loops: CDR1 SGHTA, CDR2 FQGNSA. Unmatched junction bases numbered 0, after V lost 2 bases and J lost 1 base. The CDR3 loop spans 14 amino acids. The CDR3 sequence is CASSLTSGQETQYF. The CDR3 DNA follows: TGTGCCAGCAGCTTAACTAGCGGCCAAGAGACCCAGTACTTC. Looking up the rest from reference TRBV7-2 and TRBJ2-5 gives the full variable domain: GAGVSQSPSNKVTEKGKDVELRCDPISGHTALYWYRQSLGQGLEFLIYFQGNSAPDKSGLPSDRFSAERTGGSVSTLTIQRTQQEDSAVYLCASSLTSGQETQYFGPGTRLLVL.

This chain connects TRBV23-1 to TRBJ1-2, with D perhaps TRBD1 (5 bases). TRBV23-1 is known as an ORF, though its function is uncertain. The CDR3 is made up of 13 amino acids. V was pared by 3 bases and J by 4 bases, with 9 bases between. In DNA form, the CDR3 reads TGCGCCAGCAGTCAGATGACAGTCTATGGCTACACCTTC. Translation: CASSQMTVYGYTF.

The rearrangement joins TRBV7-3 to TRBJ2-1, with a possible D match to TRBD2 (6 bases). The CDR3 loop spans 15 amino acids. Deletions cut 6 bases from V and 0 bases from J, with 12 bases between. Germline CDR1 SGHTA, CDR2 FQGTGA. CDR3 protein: CASSSGLGSYNEQFF. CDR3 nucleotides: TGTGCCAGCAGTTCGGGACTGGGCTCCTACAATGAGCAGTTCTTC. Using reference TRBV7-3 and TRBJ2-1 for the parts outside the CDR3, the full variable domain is GAGVSQTPSNKVTEKGKYVELRCDPISGHTALYWYRQSLGQGPEFLIYFQGTGAADDSGLPNDRFFAVRPEGSVSTLKIQRTERGDSAVYLCASSSGLGSYNEQFFGPGTRLTVL.

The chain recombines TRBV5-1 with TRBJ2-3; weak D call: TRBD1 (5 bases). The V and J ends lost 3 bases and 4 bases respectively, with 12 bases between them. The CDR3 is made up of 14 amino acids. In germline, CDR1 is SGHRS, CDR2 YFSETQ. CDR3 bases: TGCGCCAGCAGCTCACGACAGCTCTCAGATACGCAGTATTTT. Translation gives CASSSRQLSDTQYF.

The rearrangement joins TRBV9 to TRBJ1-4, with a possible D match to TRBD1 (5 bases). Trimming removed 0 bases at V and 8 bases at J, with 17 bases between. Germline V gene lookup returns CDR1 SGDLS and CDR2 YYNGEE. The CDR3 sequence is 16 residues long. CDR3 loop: CASSVAVGRVGEKLFF. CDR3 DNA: TGTGCCAGCAGCGTAGCTGTTGGCAGGGTAGGCGAAAAACTGTTTTTT.

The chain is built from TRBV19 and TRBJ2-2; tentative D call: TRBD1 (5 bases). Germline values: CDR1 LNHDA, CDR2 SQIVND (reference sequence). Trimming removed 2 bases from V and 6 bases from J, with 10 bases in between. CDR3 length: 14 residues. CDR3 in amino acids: CASSISPTAGELFF. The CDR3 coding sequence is TGTGCCAGTAGTATATCACCGACAGCCGGGGAGCTGTTTTTT.